The 20 T cell receptor beta chains in this list originate from one sample, sequenced in a study of blood T cell repertoires in COVID-19 (dated by TCRdb to about 2020). Receptors were amplified or captured by the immunoSEQ multiplex PCR assay. TCRdb retrieved this table from immuneACCESS and kept in-frame rearrangements only. Not all clones are present; in checked studies, unresolved V genes account for under half, and no reason is known for the remainder. The sample yields some 120,000 clones; just under 90% were counted once. About 2% of the sample comes from the top ten. Sequenced sample: peripheral blood. These receptors came from a woman in her fifties or sixties with acute or convalescent COVID-19.

This CDR3 reads CASSGGTGGETQYF. CDR3 sequence (DNA): TGTGCCAGCAGCGGGGGGACAGGTGGGGAGACCCAGTACTTC. J is TRBJ2-5 and V is TRBV5-4, with 8 bases identical to TRBD1. The CDR3 length is 14 residues. CDR1 is SGHNT, CDR2 YYREEE, per germline (reference sequence). V shed 4 bases, J shed 5 bases, and the junction held 7 bases outside the gene matches.

The chain has TRBV4-2 and TRBJ2-2; tentative D call: TRBD1 (6 bases). V gave up 0 bases and J gave up 3 bases, with 11 bases separating them. Germline CDR1 and CDR2: LGHNA and YNFKEQ. The CDR3 consists of 16 residues. The CDR3 nucleotides read TGTGCCAGCAGCCAAGATGAAGGACAGCACACCGGGGAGCTGTTTTTT. It translates to CASSQDEGQHTGELFF.

The chain is built from TRBV12-3 or TRBV12-4 and TRBJ2-7; the D gene is possibly TRBD2 (6 bases). The CDR3 length is 13 residues. V lost 3 bases, J lost 5 bases, and 11 bases lay in between. The CDR3 here is CASSLEGFNEQYF. In DNA form, the CDR3 reads TGTGCCAGCAGTTTGGAGGGGTTTAACGAGCAGTACTTC.

The rearrangement joins TRBV5-1 to TRBJ1-3, with 8 bases identical to TRBD1. The V gene's germline CDR1 is SGHRS and CDR2 YFSETQ. V was pared by 4 bases and J by 3 bases, with 3 bases of the junction left unmatched. This CDR3 is built from 14 residues. CDR3 bases: TGCGCCAGCAGCCGGACAGGGCTTGGAAACACCATATATTTT. It encodes CASSRTGLGNTIYF.

The J gene is TRBJ2-7, the V gene TRBV2; 13 nucleotides line up with TRBD2. The CDR3 is made up of 18 amino acids. CDR1 and CDR2 (germline): SNHLY, FYNNEI. V was pared by 4 bases and J by 2 bases, with 11 bases of the junction left unmatched. The CDR3 DNA is TGTGCCAGCAGTGGAAATAGACTAGCGGGAGGAAGGACCTACGAGCAGTACTTC. It encodes CASSGNRLAGGRTYEQYF.

The rearrangement joins TRBV11-2 to TRBJ1-2, with TRBD1 matching over 9 bases. J gave up 4 bases and V 6 bases, and 3 bases lay outside the gene matches. The CDR3 covers 13 residues. CDR1 SGHAT and CDR2 FQNNGV come from the germline V gene. The CDR3 nucleotides read TGTGCCAGCAGTTCACAGGGGGCCTATGGCTACACCTTC. The encoded protein is CASSSQGAYGYTF.

The chain is built from TRBV2 and TRBJ1-3; possible D gene TRBD1, 5 bases. Germline values: CDR1 SNHLY, CDR2 FYNNEI. Trimming took off 6 bases at V and 3 bases at J, with 12 bases between the two ends. The CDR3 is 14 residues long. DNA of the CDR3: TGTGCCAGCAGGCAAGGGGCTGGTGGAAACACCATATATTTT. Translated: CASRQGAGGNTIYF. The full variable domain, its missing parts supplied by reference TRBV2 and TRBJ1-3, is EPEVTQTPSHQVTQMGQEVILRCVPISNHLYFYWYRQILGQKVEFLVSFYNNEISEKSEIFDDQFSVERPDGSNFTLKIRSTKLEDSAMYFCASRQGAGGNTIYFGEGSWLTVV.

This chain joins TRBV30 and TRBJ1-1; D unclear. Trimming cost V 4 bases and J 0 bases, with 9 bases left between them. The CDR3 spans 13 residues. CDR1 and CDR2 (germline): GTSNPN, SVGIG (reference sequence). The CDR3 region is CAWNKQLNTEAFF. The CDR3 nucleotides are TGTGCCTGGAATAAACAGCTGAACACTGAAGCTTTCTTT. The variable domain in full, with the rest retrieved from reference TRBV30 and TRBJ1-1, is SQTIHQWPATLVQPVGSPLSLECTVEGTSNPNLYWYRQAAGRGLQLLFYSVGIGQISSEVPQNLSASRPQDRQFILSSKKLLLSDSGFYLCAWNKQLNTEAFFGQGTRLTVV.

The gene calls are TRBV9 and TRBJ1-1, with TRBD1 matching over 9 bases. CDR1 SGDLS and CDR2 YYNGEE come from the germline V gene. The length of the CDR3 is 17 residues. Germline trimming cut 4 bases from V and 0 bases from J; bases unmatched to any gene: 10. CDR3 sequence reads: CASSLGTGKVVNTEAFF. CDR3 coding DNA: TGTGCCAGCAGCCTCGGGACAGGGAAGGTTGTGAACACTGAAGCTTTCTTT. The variable domain in full, completed from reference TRBV9 and TRBJ1-1, reads DSGVTQTPKHLITATGQRVTLRCSPRSGDLSVYWYQQSLDQGLQFLIQYYNGEERAKGNILERFSAQQFPDLHSELNLSSLELGDSALYFCASSLGTGKVVNTEAFFGQGTRLTVV.

The rearrangement links TRBV11-2 to TRBJ2-7; D not certain. The V and J ends lost 0 bases and 4 bases respectively, with 7 bases between them. The CDR3 spans 13 residues. Germline assignment: CDR1 SGHAT and CDR2 FQNNGV. The CDR3 is CASSLDSRYEQYF. CDR3 DNA sequence: TGTGCCAGCAGCTTAGATAGTCGTTACGAGCAGTACTTC.

J is TRBJ1-4 and V is TRBV6-1; D remains ambiguous. From germline, CDR1 is MNHNS and CDR2 SASEGT. CDR3 length: 14 amino acids. V dropped 1 base and J dropped 4 bases, with 7 bases sitting between them. The CDR3 bases are TGTGCCAGCAGTGAAGTCCTTTATAATGAAAAACTGTTTTTT. It translates to CASSEVLYNEKLFF.

This chain links TRBV19 with TRBJ2-3; no definite D call. This CDR3 is 17 amino acids long. Trimming cost V 7 bases and J 2 bases, with 22 bases left between them. Germline V CDR1 and CDR2: LNHDA, SQIVND (reference sequence). CDR3 amino acids: CASNPSSRSRPTDTQYF. DNA for the CDR3: TGTGCCAGTAACCCCTCGAGTAGGAGCCGCCCCACAGATACGCAGTATTTT. The full variable domain, rest sourced from reference TRBV19 and TRBJ2-3, is DGGITQSPKYLFRKEGQNVTLSCEQNLNHDAMYWYRQDPGQGLRLIYYSQIVNDFQKGDIAEGYSVSREKKESFPLTVTSAQKNPTAFYLCASNPSSRSRPTDTQYFGPGTRLTVL.

This clone occurred once. The chain carries TRBV10-2 and TRBJ2-7; TRBD1 matches 9 bases. Trimming cost V 2 bases and J 1 base; bases outside gene matches: 9. This CDR3 has 17 residues. In germline, CDR1 is WSHSY, CDR2 SAAADI. CDR3 DNA sequence: TGCGCCAGCAGTGAGCCCTTCGGGACAGGGTTTTCCTACGAGCAGTACTTC. Its protein product is CASSEPFGTGFSYEQYF.

The chain has TRBV27 and TRBJ1-2; 7 bases fit TRBD1. The germline gives CDR1 MNHEY, CDR2 SMNVEV (reference sequence). Trimming at V came to 3 bases and at J to 7 bases, leaving 14 bases not matched to a gene. This CDR3 spans 16 amino acids. The CDR3, as DNA: TGTGCCAGCAGTTTTTTTGTGGGGACAGCCATCGGTGGCTACACCTTC. Its protein product is CASSFFVGTAIGGYTF.

This clone was picked up one time. V is TRBV2 and J is TRBJ2-2, with 10 nucleotides matching TRBD2. The length of the CDR3 is 21 residues. Germline V CDR1 and CDR2: SNHLY, FYNNEI. The ends lost 1 base at V and 0 bases at J; junction bases unmatched: 14. The CDR3 DNA reads as TGTGCCAGCAGTGAAGTTCCCGCATTGATAGGACTAGCGGCGAACACCGGGGAGCTGTTTTTT. This translates into CASSEVPALIGLAANTGELFF.

The chain is built from TRBV27 and TRBJ1-5, with D possibly being TRBD1 (6 bases). The CDR3 is made up of 15 amino acids. Germline V gene data show CDR1 as MNHEY and CDR2 as SMNVEV (reference sequence). Trimming took 3 bases from V and 1 from J, leaving 10 bases between them. CDR3 DNA: TGTGCCAGCAGTTTTGGTCAGGGGAGCAATCAGCCCCAGCATTTT. Translating gives CASSFGQGSNQPQHF.

This chain joins TRBV6-2 or TRBV6-3 and TRBJ1-2; 7 bases are a match to TRBD1. The CDR3 covers 14 residues. J lost 4 bases, V lost 4 bases, and 6 bases had no gene match. Germline assignment: CDR1 MNHEY and CDR2 SVGEGT. DNA for the CDR3: TGTGCCAGCAGTTTTCGGACAGGAAGCTATGGCTACACCTTC. Protein product: CASSFRTGSYGYTF.

The chain carries TRBV29-1 and TRBJ1-3, with D maybe TRBD1 (5 bases). The V gene's germline CDR1 is SQVTM and CDR2 ANQGSEA. The CDR3 extends over 15 amino acids. Trimming cost V 0 bases and J 2 bases, with 11 bases left between them. CDR3 bases: TGCAGCGTTGAAGATGGGGGGTCTGCTGGAAACACCATATATTTT. Protein product: CSVEDGGSAGNTIYF.

The chain links TRBV3-1 (or the pseudogene TRBV3-2) to TRBJ2-3, with 13 bases matching TRBD2. Unmatched junction bases numbered 1, after V lost 3 bases and J lost 4 bases. This CDR3 is 15 amino acids long. Germline V gives CDR1 LGHDT, CDR2 YNNKEL (reference sequence). CDR3 amino acids: CASSQGLAGSDTQYF. CDR3 coding DNA: TGTGCCAGCAGCCAGGGACTAGCGGGATCAGATACGCAGTATTTT.

V is TRBV3-1 (or the pseudogene TRBV3-2) and J is TRBJ2-1; 9 nucleotides match TRBD2. Germline CDR1 is LGHDT and CDR2 is YNNKEL (reference sequence). CDR3 length equals 16 residues. J gave up 2 bases and V 4 bases, and 6 bases lay outside the gene matches. CDR3 bases: TGTGCCAGCAGCCGCTGGCCTAGCGGGGCCTACAATGAGCAGTTCTTC. It is translated as CASSRWPSGAYNEQFF.